This T cell receptor beta chain was profiled in a study of long-term antiretroviral therapy in people with HIV. General study results and limits: Information on adherence to ART, viral resistance or therapy changes was unavailable. All time points showed a repertoire dominated by clones expanded before ART. HIV repertoires spanned tighter CDR3 length ranges than controls did. Blood collection from the mid-2000s to the late 2010s possibly occurred under older ART regimens.

Researchers ran immunoSEQ v3.0 at survey level. The data were produced by immunoSEQ multiplex PCR, yet TCRdb's version contains in-frame clones alone and is incomplete. Among 8,000 to 10,000 clones listed, around 83% were seen once. With regard to this clone: Antigen: not known.

The germline V gene encodes CDR1 MDHEN and CDR2 SYDVKM. Trimming shortened V by 5 bases and J by 0 bases, and 19 bases separated the two germline ends. This CDR3 spans 17 amino acids. V gene TRBV28 combines with J gene TRBJ1-1; D unresolved. The material sequenced was unsorted PBMCs, taken 0.3 years before starting antiretroviral therapy. The receptor was isolated from a man younger than 40 with HIV. The CDR3 is CASSPVAVAQMNTEAFF. The CDR3 DNA is TGTGCCAGCAGTCCTGTCGCGGTGGCACAGATGAACACTGAAGCTTTCTTT.